Listed here is a single TCR beta chain. Its antigen is undetermined. Profiling that covered TCR beta VDJ and CDR3 relied on genomic DNA as its template. From the reads, TCRdb called clonotypes with MiXCR, one entry per CDR3 protein. This sample has about 160,000 distinct CDR3 sequences, with around 45% found just once. CDR1 SGDLS and CDR2 YYNGEE come from the germline V gene. The CDR3 is 13 residues long. Trimming pared 3 bases from V and 6 bases from J, leaving 10 bases between. This record belongs to a study of CD8+CD57+ T cells in acquired aplastic anemia. Whole-study context: Yields of DNA that came from sorted CD4+ and CD8+ cells averaged approximately 3.2 ug. The study's findings and limits: Controls and patients did not differ significantly in CD8+ Simpson's diversity. It was found that twenty-nine CD8+ CDR3 sequences were shared between patients and controls.

This sequence originates from a human donor in good health. The source material was sorted CD4+, CD8+, or CD8+CD57+ T cells (not recorded which) from PBMCs. The chain employs TRBV9 and TRBJ2-1, with D unresolved. In DNA form, the CDR3 reads TGTGCCAGCAGCGCCAGTCGTGGCAATGAGCAGTTCTTC. Protein product: CASSASRGNEQFF.